The subject of this entry is one TCR beta chain. In the original analysis: Counts of nucleated cells, estimated from reference gene primer amplification, were obtained. Repertoires were generated with immunoSEQ multiplex PCR, while TCRdb's copy carries only in-frame clones and drops some. That table furnishes V, J and clone size, whereas the DNA furnished D and trimming. Of about 150,000 clones in the sample, 65% to 85% are singletons; the top ten hold almost 6%. Membership in each cohort depended on participant-reported clinical history. In the 2 weeks before study entry, exposed participants met a COVID-19 case, which was PCR-confirmed or clinician-diagnosed. This CDR3 contains 16 residues. Per germline, CDR1 LNHNV and CDR2 YYDKDF (reference sequence). Trimming took off 9 bases at V and 2 bases at J, with 21 bases between the two ends. The data originate from a study of blood T cell repertoires in COVID-19. Study-wide context: PBMCs, B-cell-depleted T cells, or T cells were the source of the cDNA or gDNA that made up the material.

The TCR sequence derives from a woman aged 50 to 65 who had been exposed to COVID-19. The sample consisted of PBMCs or T cells enriched from blood (not recorded which). The chain uses TRBV15 and TRBJ2-3, with D perhaps matching TRBD2 (7 bases). The CDR3 DNA sequence: TGTGCCACTTCGAGGGGGGCGGGAGAGGCCACAGATACGCAGTATTTT. Amino acid sequence: CATSRGAGEATDTQYF.